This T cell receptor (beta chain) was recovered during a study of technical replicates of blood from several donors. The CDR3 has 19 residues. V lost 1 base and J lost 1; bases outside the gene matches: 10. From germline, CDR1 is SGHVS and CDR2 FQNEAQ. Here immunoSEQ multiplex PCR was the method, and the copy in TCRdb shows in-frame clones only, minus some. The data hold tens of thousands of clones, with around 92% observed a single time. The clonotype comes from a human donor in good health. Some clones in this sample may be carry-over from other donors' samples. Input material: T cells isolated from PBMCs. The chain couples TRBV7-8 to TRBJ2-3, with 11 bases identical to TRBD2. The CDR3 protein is CASSLGLGLAGGGTDTQYF. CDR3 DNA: TGTGCCAGCAGCTTAGGGTTGGGGCTAGCGGGGGGTGGCACAGATACGCAGTATTTT.